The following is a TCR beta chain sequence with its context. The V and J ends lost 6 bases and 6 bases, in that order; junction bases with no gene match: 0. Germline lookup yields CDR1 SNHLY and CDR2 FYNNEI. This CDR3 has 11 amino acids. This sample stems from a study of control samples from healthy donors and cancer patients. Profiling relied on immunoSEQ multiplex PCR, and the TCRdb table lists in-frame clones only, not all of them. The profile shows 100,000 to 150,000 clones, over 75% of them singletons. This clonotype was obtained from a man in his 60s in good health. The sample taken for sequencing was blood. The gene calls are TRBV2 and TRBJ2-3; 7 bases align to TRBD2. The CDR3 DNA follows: TGTGCCAGCAGGCGGGAGGATACGCAGTATTTT. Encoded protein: CASRREDTQYF.